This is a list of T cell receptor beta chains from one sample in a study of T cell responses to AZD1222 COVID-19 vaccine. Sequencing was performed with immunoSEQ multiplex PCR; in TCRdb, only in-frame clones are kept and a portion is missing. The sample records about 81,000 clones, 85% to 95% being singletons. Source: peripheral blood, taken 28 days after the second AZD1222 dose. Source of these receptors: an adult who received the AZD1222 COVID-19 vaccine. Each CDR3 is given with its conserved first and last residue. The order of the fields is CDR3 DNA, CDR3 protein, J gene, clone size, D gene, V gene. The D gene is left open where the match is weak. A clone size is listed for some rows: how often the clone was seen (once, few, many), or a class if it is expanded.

TGTGCCAGCTCACCACGGGGGTCCTACAATGAGCAGTTCTTC,CASSPRGSYNEQFF,TRBJ2-1,.,.,TRBV18
TGTGCCACCACCTCCTCGGTAGCGAGCAATGAGCAGTTCTTC,CATTSSVASNEQFF,TRBJ2-1,.,.,TRBV6-5
TGTGCCAGCAGAGGCGGACAGTCCTACGAGCAGTACTTC,CASRGGQSYEQYF,TRBJ2-7,.,.,TRBV12-3/TRBV12-4
TGTGCCAGCAGCCCGACTAGCGGGAGTTTGATCGGGGAGCTGTTTTTT,CASSPTSGSLIGELFF,TRBJ2-2,once,TRBD2,TRBV7-9
TGTGCCAGTAGTATCACAGGGGTTGGTGGAACAGATACGCAGTATTTT,CASSITGVGGTDTQYF,TRBJ2-3,once,TRBD1,TRBV19
TGCGCCAGCAGCGCACCAGGCCCAGCGGGTTCATCCTACAATGAGCAGTTCTTC,CASSAPGPAGSSYNEQFF,TRBJ2-1,.,.,TRBV4-3
TGTGCCAGCAGTCAGGGACCGAGAAATCAGCCCCAGCATTTT,CASSQGPRNQPQHF,TRBJ1-5,.,.,TRBV6-5
TGTGCCAGCAGCTTGGGGCAGGGGGCTAGGGCCAACGTCCTGACTTTC,CASSLGQGARANVLTF,TRBJ2-6,.,TRBD1,TRBV5-4
TGTGCCAGCAGCTTAAGTAGGACAAGCACAGATACGCAGTATTTT,CASSLSRTSTDTQYF,TRBJ2-3,.,.,TRBV7-8
TGTGCCAGCTCACCATCCAGGTCCCAAGAGACCCAGTACTTC,CASSPSRSQETQYF,TRBJ2-5,.,.,TRBV18
TGTGCCAGCAGTTTAAGGGGGCGGGCAGGGGCGAACTATGGCTACACCTTC,CASSLRGRAGANYGYTF,TRBJ1-2,.,TRBD1,TRBV27
TGTGCCAGCAGCTTAGAGTTGGCGGGAGGGCGGGGCACAGATACGCAGTATTTT,CASSLELAGGRGTDTQYF,TRBJ2-3,once,TRBD2,TRBV7-2
TGTGCCAGCACCTATAGCGGGAGGGCAGAGCAGTACTTC,CASTYSGRAEQYF,TRBJ2-7,few,TRBD2,TRBV11-2
TGCAGCGCTCGACAGGGGTCTAATGAAAAACTGTTTTTT,CSARQGSNEKLFF,TRBJ1-4,.,TRBD1,TRBV29-1
TGTGCCAGCAGCGTAGTCCCCTCGGGATCAAGCTATGAGCAGTTCTTC,CASSVVPSGSSYEQFF,TRBJ2-1,few,.,TRBV9
TGTGCCAGCAGCCCTAGCGCCACACATACAGATACGCAGTATTTT,CASSPSATHTDTQYF,TRBJ2-3,.,.,TRBV7-3
TGTGCCAGCAGTTCCACCAGCGGGAGAAACACAGATACGCAGTATTTT,CASSSTSGRNTDTQYF,TRBJ2-3,.,TRBD2,TRBV6-2/TRBV6-3
TGCAGCGTTGATGGGATAACAGGGGCGACTGAAGCTTTCTTT,CSVDGITGATEAFF,TRBJ1-1,.,TRBD1,TRBV29-1
TGTGCCAGCAGCTTGTCGACTAGCGTTGGCACAGATACGCAGTATTTT,CASSLSTSVGTDTQYF,TRBJ2-3,.,TRBD2,TRBV11-3
TGTGCCAGCAGCCCCCTCTCTGGGGCCAACGTCCTGACTTTC,CASSPLSGANVLTF,TRBJ2-6,.,.,TRBV5-5
TGTGCCAGCAGCCACGGACAGCCGGGGAGGGAGACCCAGTACTTC,CASSHGQPGRETQYF,TRBJ2-5,.,.,TRBV6-5
TGCAGTGCTAGTTGGGGTTCCTACGAGCAGTACTTC,CSASWGSYEQYF,TRBJ2-7,.,.,TRBV20-1
TGTGCCAGCAGTTACTCGCGGACTAGGATAGGGGAGACCCAGTACTTC,CASSYSRTRIGETQYF,TRBJ2-5,.,TRBD2,TRBV6-5
TGTGCCTGGAGGGTCCCGACAGATTTCTCGAGGGAGCAGTACTTC,CAWRVPTDFSREQYF,TRBJ2-5,.,.,TRBV30
TGTGCCAGCAGGATTTCTGGGGCCGTCGAGCAGTACTTC,CASRISGAVEQYF,TRBJ2-7,.,.,TRBV27
TGTGCCACCACGGGACTAGCGAGATACAATGAGCAGTTCTTC,CATTGLARYNEQFF,TRBJ2-1,.,TRBD2,TRBV2
TGTGCCAGCAGTCCAGCGGGGAGATACAATGAGCAGTTCTTC,CASSPAGRYNEQFF,TRBJ2-1,.,TRBD2,TRBV28
TGTGCCAGTAGTATGGGATCCGGAACCCCCTACGAGCAGTACTTC,CASSMGSGTPYEQYF,TRBJ2-7,.,.,TRBV19
TGTGCCAGCATTCCAGGGGGGGGCAGGGAAAAACTGTTTTTT,CASIPGGGREKLFF,TRBJ1-4,.,TRBD1,TRBV28
TGTGCCAGCAGCCAAGAGGCTAGCGGGAACCCCGGGGAGCTGTTTTTT,CASSQEASGNPGELFF,TRBJ2-2,.,TRBD2,TRBV3-1/TRBV3-2
TGCGCCAGCAGCCAAGCCCGGAGCTCCTACAATGAGCAGTTCTTC,CASSQARSSYNEQFF,TRBJ2-1,.,.,TRBV4-3
TGTGCCAGTAGTATTTCCTTCCGTGGCAACTCCTACGAGCAGTACTTC,CASSISFRGNSYEQYF,TRBJ2-7,.,.,TRBV19
TGTGCCAGCAGCCACCCCCCAGGGTTACACTGGAAACAGGCGGAGGCCATATATTTT,CASSHPPGLHWKQAEAIYF,TRBJ1-3,.,.,TRBV7-6
TGTGCCAGCAGCTTAGAAGGTTGGACGGGTGGCTACACCTTC,CASSLEGWTGGYTF,TRBJ1-2,.,.,TRBV7-2
TGTGCCAGCAGTTTACCGGGCAATGAGCAGTTCTTC,CASSLPGNEQFF,TRBJ2-1,once,.,TRBV28
TGTGCCAGCAGGCCCGGGACAGGGTATGGCTACACCTTC,CASRPGTGYGYTF,TRBJ1-2,.,TRBD1,TRBV12-3/TRBV12-4
TGTGCCAGCAGCCAAAACTGGGCAGTCCCTAACTATGGCTACACCTTC,CASSQNWAVPNYGYTF,TRBJ1-2,.,.,TRBV3-1/TRBV3-2
TGCAGCGTTAGCGCAGGACTAGCGGGAGTAGAGGAGCAGTTCTTC,CSVSAGLAGVEEQFF,TRBJ2-1,once,TRBD2,TRBV29-1
TGCGCCAGCAGCTTCCAATGGACACAAGAGACCCAGTACTTC,CASSFQWTQETQYF,TRBJ2-5,.,.,TRBV5-1
TGCGCCAGCAGCCTGCGACTGGGGGAAAACTATGGCTACACCTTC,CASSLRLGENYGYTF,TRBJ1-2,.,.,TRBV5-1